This is a list of T cell receptor beta chains from one sample in a study of blood T cells in healthy people across ages. TCRdb ran MiXCR on the 5' RACE reads and lists one entry per CDR3 protein. The table records some 920,000 distinct CDR3 sequences, roughly 47% of them present only once. Sequenced material: blood. All receptors come from a woman aged 60-70 years in good health. The CDR3 runs from the conserved cysteine through the conserved F or W. Each record gives: V gene, J gene, D gene, clone size, CDR3 protein, CDR3 DNA. A D gene is named only where the DNA matches it firmly. Expanded clones are given a class, and other clones once, few, many or no size at all.

v_gene: TRBV7-2; j_gene: TRBJ2-1; d_gene: NA; abundance: NA; CDR3aa: CASSLGRLQETQFF; CDR3nt: TGTGCCAGCAGCTTAGGTCGTTTACAAGAGACCCAGTTCTTC
v_gene: TRBV20-1; j_gene: TRBJ1-2; d_gene: NA; abundance: NA; CDR3aa: CSARQLSINYGYTF; CDR3nt: TGCAGTGCTAGACAGCTCAGTATTAACTATGGCTACACCTTC
v_gene: TRBV10-3; j_gene: TRBJ2-3; d_gene: TRBD1; abundance: NA; CDR3aa: CTISAGGLGTDTQYF; CDR3nt: TGTACCATCAGTGCAGGGGGATTGGGCACAGATACGCAGTATTTT
v_gene: TRBV30; j_gene: TRBJ2-3; d_gene: NA; abundance: NA; CDR3aa: CAGETVDTQYF; CDR3nt: TGTGCCGGGGAGACGGTAGATACGCAGTATTTT
v_gene: TRBV10-3; j_gene: TRBJ2-7; d_gene: NA; abundance: NA; CDR3aa: CAISDPVDYEQYF; CDR3nt: TGTGCCATCAGTGACCCTGTCGACTACGAGCAGTACTTC
v_gene: TRBV29-1; j_gene: TRBJ2-6; d_gene: NA; abundance: few; CDR3aa: CSVFSGDSGANVLTF; CDR3nt: TGCAGCGTTTTTTCCGGTGACTCTGGGGCCAACGTCCTGACTTTC
v_gene: TRBV3-1; j_gene: TRBJ1-2; d_gene: TRBD1; abundance: NA; CDR3aa: CASSPYRGEGYTF; CDR3nt: TGTGCCAGCAGCCCATACAGGGGTGAGGGCTACACCTTC
v_gene: TRBV3-1; j_gene: TRBJ2-7; d_gene: TRBD1; abundance: NA; CDR3aa: CASSPSTGDINEQYF; CDR3nt: TGTGCCAGCAGCCCATCGACAGGGGATATCAACGAGCAGTACTTC
v_gene: TRBV4-3; j_gene: TRBJ2-1; d_gene: NA; abundance: NA; CDR3aa: CASSQDAGASYNEQFF; CDR3nt: TGCGCCAGCAGCCAAGATGCAGGGGCCTCCTACAATGAGCAGTTCTTC
v_gene: TRBV20-1; j_gene: TRBJ1-2; d_gene: TRBD1; abundance: NA; CDR3aa: CSARPHVRGQGYGYTF; CDR3nt: TGCAGTGCTAGACCCCACGTTCGGGGACAGGGCTATGGCTACACCTTC
v_gene: TRBV4-3; j_gene: TRBJ2-6; d_gene: TRBD1; abundance: NA; CDR3aa: CASSQDRWAGGTGANVLTF; CDR3nt: TGCGCCAGCAGCCAAGATCGCTGGGCAGGGGGTACTGGGGCCAACGTCCTGACTTTC
v_gene: TRBV20-1; j_gene: TRBJ2-1; d_gene: TRBD1; abundance: NA; CDR3aa: CSASYMGQGGSNEQFF; CDR3nt: TGCAGTGCTAGTTACATGGGACAGGGAGGGTCCAATGAGCAGTTCTTC
v_gene: TRBV20-1; j_gene: TRBJ2-7; d_gene: NA; abundance: NA; CDR3aa: CSASAFDRPSYEQYF; CDR3nt: TGCAGTGCGTCGGCTTTCGACAGACCCTCCTACGAGCAGTACTTC
v_gene: TRBV6-5; j_gene: TRBJ1-2; d_gene: NA; abundance: NA; CDR3aa: CASKEGDYGYTF; CDR3nt: TGTGCCAGCAAAGAGGGTGACTATGGCTACACCTTC
v_gene: TRBV10-2; j_gene: TRBJ2-3; d_gene: NA; abundance: once; CDR3aa: CASSEGGASTDTQYF; CDR3nt: TGCGCCAGCAGTGAGGGGGGGGCTAGCACAGATACGCAGTATTTT
v_gene: TRBV20-1; j_gene: TRBJ2-7; d_gene: TRBD1; abundance: NA; CDR3aa: CSAGGTGAGSSYEQYF; CDR3nt: TGCAGTGCTGGCGGTACAGGGGCTGGGAGCTCCTACGAGCAGTACTTC
v_gene: TRBV20-1; j_gene: TRBJ2-3; d_gene: NA; abundance: NA; CDR3aa: CSARVGGWDKQYF; CDR3nt: TGCAGTGCTAGAGTAGGAGGGTGGGATAAGCAGTATTTT
v_gene: TRBV29-1; j_gene: TRBJ2-1; d_gene: NA; abundance: many; CDR3aa: CSGSGDRYEQFF; CDR3nt: TGCAGCGGCTCAGGGGACCGGTATGAGCAGTTCTTC
v_gene: TRBV5-1; j_gene: TRBJ1-2; d_gene: NA; abundance: NA; CDR3aa: CASSYSETNYGYTF; CDR3nt: TGCGCCAGCAGCTATAGTGAGACTAACTATGGCTACACCTTC
v_gene: TRBV29-1; j_gene: TRBJ2-5; d_gene: TRBD2; abundance: many; CDR3aa: CSAQKTSGMMGTQYF; CDR3nt: TGCAGCGCCCAGAAAACTAGCGGGATGATGGGGACCCAGTACTTC
v_gene: TRBV28; j_gene: TRBJ2-5; d_gene: NA; abundance: NA; CDR3aa: CASSMDSGRATQYF; CDR3nt: TGTGCCAGCAGTATGGACTCGGGGCGGGCGACCCAGTACTTC
v_gene: TRBV6-6; j_gene: TRBJ1-5; d_gene: NA; abundance: NA; CDR3aa: CASTRQWEHQPQHF; CDR3nt: TGTGCCAGCACGAGACAGTGGGAGCATCAGCCCCAGCATTTT
v_gene: TRBV28; j_gene: TRBJ2-5; d_gene: NA; abundance: NA; CDR3aa: CASSSSGPLQYF; CDR3nt: TGTGCCAGCAGTTCGTCCGGGCCTCTCCAGTACTTC
v_gene: TRBV29-1; j_gene: TRBJ2-1; d_gene: TRBD2; abundance: once; CDR3aa: CSVLPGGGNEQFF; CDR3nt: TGCAGCGTGCTCCCTGGGGGGGGCAATGAGCAGTTCTTC
v_gene: TRBV16; j_gene: TRBJ2-7; d_gene: NA; abundance: few; CDR3aa: CASSQSHSVYEQYF; CDR3nt: TGTGCCAGCAGCCAATCCCACAGTGTTTACGAGCAGTACTTC
v_gene: TRBV27; j_gene: TRBJ2-5; d_gene: NA; abundance: NA; CDR3aa: CASSPRLGASETQYF; CDR3nt: TGTGCCAGCAGTCCCCGACTAGGGGCATCAGAGACCCAGTACTTC
v_gene: TRBV7-2; j_gene: TRBJ2-1; d_gene: TRBD2; abundance: NA; CDR3aa: CASSLVGLAENEQFF; CDR3nt: TGTGCCAGCAGCTTAGTTGGGCTAGCGGAGAATGAGCAGTTCTTC
v_gene: TRBV28; j_gene: TRBJ1-1; d_gene: NA; abundance: NA; CDR3aa: CASRFGGWVNTEAFF; CDR3nt: TGTGCCAGCAGGTTTGGAGGGTGGGTTAACACTGAAGCTTTCTTT
v_gene: TRBV25-1; j_gene: TRBJ2-7; d_gene: TRBD1; abundance: few; CDR3aa: CASSETFHQGADEQYF; CDR3nt: TGTGCCAGCAGTGAAACCTTCCACCAGGGGGCTGACGAGCAGTACTTC
v_gene: TRBV28; j_gene: TRBJ2-6; d_gene: NA; abundance: few; CDR3aa: CASSFRAAGANVLTF; CDR3nt: TGTGCCAGCAGTTTTAGGGCAGCTGGGGCCAACGTCCTGACTTTC
v_gene: TRBV12-3/TRBV12-4; j_gene: TRBJ2-3; d_gene: NA; abundance: once; CDR3aa: CASSDLGRVGADAQYF; CDR3nt: TGTGCCAGCAGCGACCTGGGCAGAGTGGGAGCAGATGCGCAGTATTTT
v_gene: TRBV27; j_gene: TRBJ1-6; d_gene: NA; abundance: once; CDR3aa: CASMATDVYNSPLHF; CDR3nt: TGTGCCAGCATGGCAACGGACGTCTATAATTCACCCCTCCACTTT
v_gene: TRBV28; j_gene: TRBJ2-5; d_gene: NA; abundance: few; CDR3aa: CASSFRDTRLYF; CDR3nt: TGTGCCAGCAGTTTTCGTGACACGAGGTTGTACTTC
v_gene: TRBV7-2; j_gene: TRBJ2-7; d_gene: TRBD2; abundance: many; CDR3aa: CASSRGGGSYEQYF; CDR3nt: TGTGCCAGCAGCCGGGGGGGGGGCTCATACGAGCAGTACTTC